A selection of T cell receptor beta chains follows, all from one sample in a study of T cell responses to AZD1222 COVID-19 vaccine. Sequencing used immunoSEQ multiplex PCR; TCRdb keeps in-frame clones, though not all of them. Of about 140,000 clones listed, roughly 91% were seen once; the top ten hold over 8%. The specimen comprised peripheral blood, sampled on day 0 of AZD1222 vaccination. The receptors were gathered from an adult in good health. Each CDR3 is given with its conserved first and last residue. The D gene is left open where the match is weak. Clone size appears in some rows only: once, few, many, or a class for an expanded clone.

v_gene: TRBV7-9
j_gene: TRBJ1-5
d_gene: .
abundance: .
CDR3nt: TGTGCCAGCAGCTTATCATACCGAATAGGGGGTGACGATCAGCCCCAGCATTTT
CDR3aa: CASSLSYRIGGDDQPQHF

v_gene: TRBV28
j_gene: TRBJ2-5
d_gene: .
abundance: .
CDR3nt: TGTGCCAGCAGTTTACTCGGGGGCGGGGCGGGTCAAGAGACCCAGTACTTC
CDR3aa: CASSLLGGGAGQETQYF

v_gene: TRBV7-9
j_gene: TRBJ1-1
d_gene: .
abundance: .
CDR3nt: TGTGCCAGCAGCCCCGGTGAAGCTTTCTTT
CDR3aa: CASSPGEAFF

v_gene: TRBV5-1
j_gene: TRBJ2-3
d_gene: .
abundance: .
CDR3nt: TGCGCCAGCAGCTTGTACCAGGGTGACATGGATACGCAGTATTTT
CDR3aa: CASSLYQGDMDTQYF

v_gene: TRBV6-1
j_gene: TRBJ1-2
d_gene: .
abundance: .
CDR3nt: TGTGCCAGCAGTGAAGGGGGTTGGAGGGGCTACACCTTC
CDR3aa: CASSEGGWRGYTF

v_gene: TRBV4-1
j_gene: TRBJ1-2
d_gene: TRBD1
abundance: .
CDR3nt: TGCGCCAGCAGCCAAGGAACCCGGGACAGAGACAACTATGGCTACACCTTC
CDR3aa: CASSQGTRDRDNYGYTF

v_gene: TRBV19
j_gene: TRBJ1-4
d_gene: TRBD1
abundance: .
CDR3nt: TGTGCCAGTACTGGGACAGGGGGGGCTGTTAGCGAAAAACTGTTTTTT
CDR3aa: CASTGTGGAVSEKLFF

v_gene: TRBV4-2
j_gene: TRBJ1-2
d_gene: .
abundance: once
CDR3nt: TGTGCCAGCAGCCCGCCGGGACAACAAACTTATGGCTACACCTTC
CDR3aa: CASSPPGQQTYGYTF

v_gene: TRBV7-9
j_gene: TRBJ1-6
d_gene: TRBD1
abundance: .
CDR3nt: TGTGCCAGCACCCCGGGACAGGGGAGGGATTCACCCCTCCACTTT
CDR3aa: CASTPGQGRDSPLHF

v_gene: TRBV7-9
j_gene: TRBJ2-7
d_gene: TRBD1
abundance: .
CDR3nt: TGTGCCAGCAGCGCGGAACAGGGGGCCTCCTACGAGCAGTACTTC
CDR3aa: CASSAEQGASYEQYF

v_gene: TRBV6-5
j_gene: TRBJ1-2
d_gene: .
abundance: .
CDR3nt: TGTGCCAGCACTCACCGGGGCAGAAACTATGGCTACACCTTC
CDR3aa: CASTHRGRNYGYTF

v_gene: TRBV21-1
j_gene: TRBJ1-2
d_gene: .
abundance: once
CDR3nt: TGTGCCAGCAGCAACCCAGATAACTATGGCTACACCTTC
CDR3aa: CASSNPDNYGYTF

v_gene: TRBV28
j_gene: TRBJ2-1
d_gene: TRBD1
abundance: .
CDR3nt: TGTGCCAGCAGGAGGACAGGGGGCAATGAGCAGTTCTTC
CDR3aa: CASRRTGGNEQFF

v_gene: TRBV9
j_gene: TRBJ2-2
d_gene: TRBD1
abundance: .
CDR3nt: TGTGCCAGCAGCCTCTCAGGGGGTTCCGGGGAGCTGTTTTTT
CDR3aa: CASSLSGGSGELFF

v_gene: TRBV6-6
j_gene: TRBJ1-5
d_gene: .
abundance: once
CDR3nt: TGTGCCAGCAAACCCACGACAGGCAAATTCCAGCATTTT
CDR3aa: CASKPTTGKFQHF

v_gene: TRBV3-1/TRBV3-2
j_gene: TRBJ1-1
d_gene: .
abundance: .
CDR3nt: TGTGCCAGCAGCCAGTTGGGGTCATCCACTGAAGCTTTCTTT
CDR3aa: CASSQLGSSTEAFF

v_gene: TRBV30
j_gene: TRBJ1-4
d_gene: TRBD1
abundance: .
CDR3nt: TGTGCCTGGACTCGACAGGGACTACATGAAAAACTGTTTTTT
CDR3aa: CAWTRQGLHEKLFF